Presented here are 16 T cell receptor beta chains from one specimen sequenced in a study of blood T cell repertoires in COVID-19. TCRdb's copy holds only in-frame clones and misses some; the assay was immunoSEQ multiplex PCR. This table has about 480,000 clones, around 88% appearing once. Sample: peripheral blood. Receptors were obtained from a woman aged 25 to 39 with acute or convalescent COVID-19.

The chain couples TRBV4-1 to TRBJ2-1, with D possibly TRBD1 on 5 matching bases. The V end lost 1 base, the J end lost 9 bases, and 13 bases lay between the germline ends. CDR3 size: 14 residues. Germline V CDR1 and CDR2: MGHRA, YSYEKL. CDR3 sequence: CASSQASGWGEQFF. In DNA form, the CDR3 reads TGCGCCAGCAGCCAAGCTTCAGGGTGGGGTGAGCAGTTCTTC.

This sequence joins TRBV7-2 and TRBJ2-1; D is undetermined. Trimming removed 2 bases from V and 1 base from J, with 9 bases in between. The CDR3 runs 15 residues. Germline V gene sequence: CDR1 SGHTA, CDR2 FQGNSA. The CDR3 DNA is TGTGCCAGCAGCTTATTGGCTAGTTCCTACAATGAGCAGTTCTTC. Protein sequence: CASSLLASSYNEQFF.

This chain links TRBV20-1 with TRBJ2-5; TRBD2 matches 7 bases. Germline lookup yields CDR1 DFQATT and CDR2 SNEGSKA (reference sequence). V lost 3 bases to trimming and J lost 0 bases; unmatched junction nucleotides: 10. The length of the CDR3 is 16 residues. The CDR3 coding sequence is TGCAGTGCTAGTTCGCTAGCGGTATCCAACCAAGAGACCCAGTACTTC. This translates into CSASSLAVSNQETQYF.

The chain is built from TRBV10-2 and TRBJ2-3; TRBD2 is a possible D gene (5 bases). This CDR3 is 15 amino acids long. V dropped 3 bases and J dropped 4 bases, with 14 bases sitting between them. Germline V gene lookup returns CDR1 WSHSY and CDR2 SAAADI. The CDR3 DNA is TGCGCCAGCAGTGATCCCGCCCATAGCGCAGATACGCAGTATTTT. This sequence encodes CASSDPAHSADTQYF.

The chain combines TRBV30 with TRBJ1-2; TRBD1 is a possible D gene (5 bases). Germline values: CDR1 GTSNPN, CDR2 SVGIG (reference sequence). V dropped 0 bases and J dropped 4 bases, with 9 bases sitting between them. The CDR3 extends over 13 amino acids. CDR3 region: CAWSVNRIYGYTF. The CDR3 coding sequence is TGTGCCTGGAGTGTGAACAGGATCTATGGCTACACCTTC.

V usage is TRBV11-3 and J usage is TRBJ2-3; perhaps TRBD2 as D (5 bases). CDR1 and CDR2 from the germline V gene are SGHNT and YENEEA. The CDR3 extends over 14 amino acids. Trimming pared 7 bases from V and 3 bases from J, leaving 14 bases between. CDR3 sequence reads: CASTSGIWTDTQYF. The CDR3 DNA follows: TGTGCCAGCACGTCGGGGATTTGGACAGATACGCAGTATTTT. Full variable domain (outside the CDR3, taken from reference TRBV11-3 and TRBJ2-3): EAGVVQSPRYKIIEKKQPVAFWCNPISGHNTLYWYLQNLGQGPELLIRYENEEAVDDSQLPKDRFSAERLKGVDSTLKIQPAELGDSAVYLCASTSGIWTDTQYFGPGTRLTVL.

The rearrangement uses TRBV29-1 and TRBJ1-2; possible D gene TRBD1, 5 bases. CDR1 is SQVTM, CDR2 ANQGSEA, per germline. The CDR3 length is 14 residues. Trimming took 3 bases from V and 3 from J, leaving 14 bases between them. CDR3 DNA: TGCAGCGTTGAGGACGCCGGGGGTGACTATGGCTACACCTTC. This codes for CSVEDAGGDYGYTF.

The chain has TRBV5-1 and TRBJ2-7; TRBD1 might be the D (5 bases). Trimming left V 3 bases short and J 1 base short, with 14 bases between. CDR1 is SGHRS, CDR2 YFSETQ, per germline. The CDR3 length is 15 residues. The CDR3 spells CASSSLPKGSYEQYF. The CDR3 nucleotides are TGCGCCAGCAGCTCCCTCCCGAAGGGGTCCTACGAGCAGTACTTC.

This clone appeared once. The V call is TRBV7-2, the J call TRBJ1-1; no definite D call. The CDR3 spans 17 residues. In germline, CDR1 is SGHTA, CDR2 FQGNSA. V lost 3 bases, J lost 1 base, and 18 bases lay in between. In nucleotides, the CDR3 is TGTGCCAGCAGCTTTAGTTGGAGGGCGAGTACGAACACTGAAGCTTTCTTT. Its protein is CASSFSWRASTNTEAFF.

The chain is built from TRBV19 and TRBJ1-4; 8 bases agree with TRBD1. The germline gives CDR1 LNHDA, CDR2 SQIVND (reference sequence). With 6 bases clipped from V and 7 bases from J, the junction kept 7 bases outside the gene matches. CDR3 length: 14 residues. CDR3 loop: CASSWTGRIEKLFF. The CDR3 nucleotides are TGTGCCAGTAGCTGGACAGGGAGGATTGAAAAACTGTTTTTT. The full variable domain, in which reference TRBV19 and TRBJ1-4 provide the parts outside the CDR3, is DGGITQSPKYLFRKEGQNVTLSCEQNLNHDAMYWYRQDPGQGLRLIYYSQIVNDFQKGDIAEGYSVSREKKESFPLTVTSAQKNPTAFYLCASSWTGRIEKLFFGSGTQLSVL.

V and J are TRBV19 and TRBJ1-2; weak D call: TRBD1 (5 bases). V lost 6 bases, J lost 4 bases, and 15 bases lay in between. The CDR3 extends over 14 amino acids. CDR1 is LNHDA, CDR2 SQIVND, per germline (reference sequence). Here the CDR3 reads CASSPNPQGYGYTF. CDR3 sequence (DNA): TGTGCCAGTAGCCCCAACCCTCAGGGCTATGGCTACACCTTC.

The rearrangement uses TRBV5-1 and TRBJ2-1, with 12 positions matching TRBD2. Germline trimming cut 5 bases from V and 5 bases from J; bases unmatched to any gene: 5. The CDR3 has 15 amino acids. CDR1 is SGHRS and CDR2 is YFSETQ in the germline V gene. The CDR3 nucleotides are TGCGCCAGCAGTACCGGGACTAGCGGGCACAATGAGCAGTTCTTC. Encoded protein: CASSTGTSGHNEQFF.

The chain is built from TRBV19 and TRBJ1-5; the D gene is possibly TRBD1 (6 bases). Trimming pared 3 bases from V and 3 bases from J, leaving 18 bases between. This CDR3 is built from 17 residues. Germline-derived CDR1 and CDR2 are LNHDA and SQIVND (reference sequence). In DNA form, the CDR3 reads TGTGCCAGTAGTATCGGCTCGTGGTCAGGGGCCAATCAGCCCCAGCATTTT. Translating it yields CASSIGSWSGANQPQHF.

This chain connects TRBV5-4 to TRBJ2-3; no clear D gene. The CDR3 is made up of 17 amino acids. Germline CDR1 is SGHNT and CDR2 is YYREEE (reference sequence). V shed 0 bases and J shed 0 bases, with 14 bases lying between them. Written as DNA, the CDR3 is TGTGCCAGCAGCTTGGGGCCAACAACCCAGAGCACAGATACGCAGTATTTT. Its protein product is CASSLGPTTQSTDTQYF.

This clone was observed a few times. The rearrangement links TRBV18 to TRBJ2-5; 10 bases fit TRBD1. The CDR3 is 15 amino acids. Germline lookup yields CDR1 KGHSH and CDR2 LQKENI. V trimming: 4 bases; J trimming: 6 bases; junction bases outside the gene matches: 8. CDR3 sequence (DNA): TGTGCCAGCTCACAAAACAGACAGGGGGCACAGACCCAGTACTTC. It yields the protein CASSQNRQGAQTQYF. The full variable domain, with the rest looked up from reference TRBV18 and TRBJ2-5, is NAGVMQNPRHLVRRRGQEARLRCSPMKGHSHVYWYRQLPEEGLKFMVYLQKENIIDESGMPKERFSAEFPKEGPSILRIQQVVRGDSAAYFCASSQNRQGAQTQYFGPGTRLLVL.

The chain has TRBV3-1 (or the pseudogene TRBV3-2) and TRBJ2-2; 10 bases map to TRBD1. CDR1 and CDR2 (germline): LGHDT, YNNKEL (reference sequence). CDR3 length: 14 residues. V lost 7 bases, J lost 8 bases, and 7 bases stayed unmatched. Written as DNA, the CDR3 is TGTGCCAGCACGGACAGGGGGAACGTTGGGGAGCTGTTTTTT. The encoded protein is CASTDRGNVGELFF.